These 22 T cell receptor beta chains came from one sample sequenced in a study of patients and donors after allogeneic stem cell transplantation. From the RT-PCR reads, TCRdb called clonotypes with MiXCR, one entry per CDR3 protein. The data hold 190,000 or so distinct CDR3 sequences, with 41% observed a single time. Material for sequencing was blood, either unsorted or a sorted T cell fraction (not recorded which). The receptors here all came from a human donor who was either an allogeneic HSCT recipient or a stem cell or donor lymphocyte infusion donor (not recorded which). It is not recorded whose cells these are; they may come from a transplant donor.

The gene calls are TRBV4-1 and TRBJ1-4; D perhaps matches TRBD1 (5 bases). The CDR3 contains 15 residues. V was clipped by 0 bases and J by 7 bases, with 12 bases between them. The germline V gene encodes CDR1 MGHRA and CDR2 YSYEKL. As DNA, the CDR3 is TGCGCCAGCAGCCAAGATCAGGGAAGTGTTGAAAAACTGTTTTTT. This gives the protein CASSQDQGSVEKLFF.

J is TRBJ1-1 and V is TRBV29-1, with TRBD1 as a possible D gene (6 bases). The CDR3 has 12 amino acids. Trimming left V 7 bases short and J 1 base short, with 10 bases between. CDR1 and CDR2 from the germline V gene are SQVTM and ANQGSEA. The CDR3 region is CSARDTNTEAFF. CDR3 coding DNA: TGCAGCGCCCGGGACACGAACACTGAAGCTTTCTTT.

The genes are TRBV4-1 and TRBJ1-2; TRBD1 matches at 12 bases. Germline trimming cut 5 bases from V and 3 bases from J; bases unmatched to any gene: 1. Germline V CDR1 and CDR2: MGHRA, YSYEKL. The CDR3 loop spans 14 amino acids. The CDR3 coding sequence is TGCGCCAGCAGCGGGACAGGGGGCTACTATGGCTACACCTTC. It translates to CASSGTGGYYGYTF.

In regard to this clonotype: A read error is possible here, since a much larger clone lies one base away. V gene TRBV19 combines with J gene TRBJ1-1; D might be TRBD1 (6 bases). CDR3 size: 14 residues. Germline CDR1 is LNHDA and CDR2 is SQIVND (reference sequence). Trimming left V 5 bases short and J 2 bases short, with 12 bases between. The CDR3 loop is CASSYGTPNTEAFF. The CDR3 bases are TGTGCCAGTAGTTACGGGACACCCAACACTGAAGCTTTCTTT.

The chain links TRBV19 to TRBJ1-4; D remains ambiguous. The length of the CDR3 is 15 residues. Trimming cost V 3 bases and J 0 bases, with 8 bases left between them. Germline V gene lookup returns CDR1 LNHDA and CDR2 SQIVND (reference sequence). The CDR3 DNA sequence: TGTGCCAGTAGTATTCGGGGAGCAACTAATGAAAAACTGTTTTTT. This sequence encodes CASSIRGATNEKLFF.

This chain connects TRBV29-1 to TRBJ1-1; 9 nucleotides agree with TRBD1. Losses at the gene ends were 5 bases for V and 2 bases for J; bases not matched to a gene: 9. The germline CDR1 and CDR2 sequences are SQVTM and ANQGSEA. CDR3 length: 15 amino acids. CDR3 coding DNA: TGCAGCGTTCCCGCATACAGGGGGCTTAACACTGAAGCTTTCTTT. Protein product: CSVPAYRGLNTEAFF.

V and J are TRBV20-1 and TRBJ2-7; D remains unclear. There are 11 residues in the CDR3. Germline CDR1 is DFQATT and CDR2 is SNEGSKA (reference sequence). The CDR3: CGNLGIYEQYF. CDR3 sequence (DNA): TGCGGTAATTTGGGGATCTACGAGCAGTACTTC.

The chain combines TRBV24-1 with TRBJ2-7; D remains ambiguous. Trimming removed 4 bases at V and 2 bases at J, with 11 bases between. There are 14 residues in the CDR3. Per the germline V gene, CDR1 is KGHDR and CDR2 is SFDVKD. The CDR3 sequence: CATSEGWGTYEQYF. The CDR3 DNA reads as TGTGCCACCAGTGAGGGATGGGGTACCTACGAGCAGTACTTC.

This clonotype was seen a handful of times. The V gene is TRBV14, the J gene TRBJ1-1; D is unresolved. Deletions cut 1 base from V and 5 bases from J, with 8 bases between. From germline, CDR1 is SGHDN and CDR2 FVKESK. The CDR3 has 13 residues. The CDR3 DNA follows: TGTGCCAGCAGCCAAGTATCGGGTACTGAAGCTTTCTTT. Encoded protein: CASSQVSGTEAFF.

This clonotype was seen only a few times. This chain connects TRBV28 to TRBJ2-3; 7 bases fit TRBD1. The CDR3 is 15 amino acids. CDR1 MDHEN and CDR2 SYDVKM come from the germline V gene. After removal of 4 bases from V and 1 base from J, the junction contained 5 bases not matched to a gene. CDR3 protein: CASSSQGVRTDTQYF. As DNA, the CDR3 is TGTGCCAGCAGTTCCCAGGGGGTTCGCACAGATACGCAGTATTTT.

This clonotype was recorded only once. The chain combines TRBV7-2 with TRBJ2-3; D is ambiguous. This CDR3 region has 13 residues. Germline V gene sequence: CDR1 SGHTA, CDR2 FQGNSA. Trimming stripped 4 bases from V and 0 bases from J, with 5 bases between. This chain's CDR3 is CASSSPSTDTQYF. The CDR3 DNA sequence: TGTGCCAGCAGCTCCCCGAGCACAGATACGCAGTATTTT.

This clonotype was counted between two and nine times. V is TRBV3-1 and J is TRBJ1-1, with D unresolved. The CDR3 contains 14 residues. Germline loops: CDR1 LGHDT, CDR2 YNNKEL (reference sequence). V was clipped by 7 bases and J by 5 bases, with 17 bases between them. As DNA, the CDR3 is TGTGCCAGCACCCTAAACGGGAGGATTACTGAAGCTTTCTTT. Translating gives CASTLNGRITEAFF.

V is TRBV2 and J is TRBJ1-2; D uncertain. Per the germline V gene, CDR1 is SNHLY and CDR2 is FYNNEI. V was cut by 7 bases and J by 4 bases, with 16 bases left in between. The CDR3 runs to 14 residues. DNA for the CDR3: TGTGCCAGCATGAAGGGCGGGTACGGCTATGGCTACACCTTC. Translated: CASMKGGYGYGYTF.

The V and J genes are TRBV7-6 and TRBJ1-5; D unresolved. Trimming took 5 bases from V and 3 from J, leaving 8 bases between them. Per the germline V gene, CDR1 is SGHVS and CDR2 is FNYEAQ. This CDR3 has 13 residues. The CDR3 reads CASSPSANQPQHF. The CDR3 nucleotides are TGTGCCAGCAGCCCCTCCGCCAATCAGCCCCAGCATTTT. The entire variable domain, with the rest obtained from reference TRBV7-6 and TRBJ1-5, is as follows: GAGVSQSPRYKVTKRGQDVALRCDPISGHVSLYWYRQALGQGPEFLTYFNYEAQQDKSGLPNDRFSAERPEGSISTLTIQRTEQRDSAMYRCASSPSANQPQHFGDGTRLSIL.

This clonotype showed up just a few times. The gene calls are TRBV29-1 and TRBJ1-2; the D gene is possibly TRBD1 (5 bases). V was cut by 6 bases and J by 2 bases, with 13 bases left in between. Germline-derived CDR1 and CDR2 are SQVTM and ANQGSEA. This CDR3 spans 13 amino acids. CDR3: CSVGTRDNYGYTF. CDR3 sequence (DNA): TGCAGCGTGGGGACCCGGGACAACTATGGCTACACCTTC.

This clonotype has a handful of counts. This rearrangement joins TRBV6-5 to TRBJ1-3; D ambiguous. CDR1 and CDR2 (germline): MNHEY, SVGAGI. V was shortened by 6 bases and J by 0 bases, with 12 bases between the two germline ends. CDR3 size: 15 residues. CDR3: CASSPGPISGNTIYF. The CDR3 nucleotides are TGTGCCAGCAGCCCGGGCCCCATCTCTGGAAACACCATATATTTT.

The J gene is TRBJ1-1, the V gene TRBV7-9; TRBD1 matches at 8 bases. Germline CDR1 reads SEHNR; CDR2 reads FQNEAQ (reference sequence). With 5 bases clipped from V and 3 bases from J, the junction kept 5 bases outside the gene matches. There are 14 residues in the CDR3. Here the CDR3 DNA reads TGTGCCAGCAGCGATGGACAGGGCCACACTGAAGCTTTCTTT. Residues: CASSDGQGHTEAFF.

The chain joins TRBV11-2 to TRBJ1-3, with D possibly matching TRBD1 (6 bases). CDR1 is SGHAT, CDR2 FQNNGV, per germline. This CDR3 has 16 residues. V dropped 5 bases and J dropped 3 bases, with 17 bases sitting between them. This chain's CDR3 is CASSTGGTFGGNTIYF. In DNA form, the CDR3 reads TGTGCCAGCAGCACGGGCGGGACATTCGGTGGAAACACCATATATTTT.

This clonotype was observed a few times. The chain uses TRBV18 and TRBJ1-4; D ambiguous. CDR1 and CDR2 from the germline V gene are KGHSH and LQKENI. This CDR3 contains 15 residues. Trimming shortened V by 0 bases and J by 5 bases, and 10 bases separated the two germline ends. The CDR3 spells CASSPPAGPNEKLFF. The DNA of the CDR3 is TGTGCCAGCTCACCACCGGCAGGTCCAAATGAAAAACTGTTTTTT.

This clonotype was observed a few times. The V gene is TRBV29-1, the J gene TRBJ1-2, with 8 positions matching TRBD1. The CDR3 covers 14 residues. V shed 7 bases, J shed 8 bases, and the junction held 15 bases outside the gene matches. Germline V gene sequence: CDR1 SQVTM, CDR2 ANQGSEA. In DNA form, the CDR3 reads TGCAGCGCCCTCACGGACAGGGAAGGGATCGGCTACACCTTC. It encodes CSALTDREGIGYTF. Full variable domain (remainder filled in from reference TRBV29-1 and TRBJ1-2): SAVISQKPSRDICQRGTSLTIQCQVDSQVTMMFWYRQQPGQSLTLIATANQGSEATYESGFVIDKFPISRPNLTFSTLTVSNMSPEDSSIYLCSALTDREGIGYTFGSGTRLTVV.

The genes are TRBV5-1 and TRBJ1-1; D not resolved. The V end was cut by 4 bases, the J end by 1 base, with 14 bases between. CDR3 length: 15 amino acids. Germline V gene data show CDR1 as SGHRS and CDR2 as YFSETQ. CDR3 bases: TGCGCCAGCAGCCCGATTGGGCGGGGGAACACTGAAGCTTTCTTT. Translating it yields CASSPIGRGNTEAFF.

This clonotype was observed a handful of times. This rearrangement joins TRBV7-9 to TRBJ1-4, with 9 bases aligning to TRBD1. This CDR3 region has 16 residues. Germline CDR1 SEHNR, CDR2 FQNEAQ (reference sequence). V shed 6 bases, J shed 5 bases, and the junction held 10 bases outside the gene matches. Here the CDR3 reads CASSQDRGRSNEKLFF. The CDR3 DNA reads TGTGCCAGCAGTCAAGACAGGGGGAGATCGAATGAAAAACTGTTTTTT.